Listed here are 29 T cell receptor beta chains from one sample, sequenced in a study of T cell responses to AZD1222 COVID-19 vaccine. TCRdb keeps only in-frame clones here, not all; method: immunoSEQ multiplex PCR. The sample carries approximately 89,000 clones, around nine tenths recorded once. Material: peripheral blood, obtained 28 days after the second AZD1222 dose. These receptors were obtained from an adult who received the AZD1222 COVID-19 vaccine.

V gene TRBV5-6 combines with J gene TRBJ1-2; D remains unclear. Germline CDR1 and CDR2: SGHDT and YYEEEE. The CDR3 is 14 residues long. The V gene lost 4 bases and the J gene lost 1 base, with 11 bases spanning the gap. Here the CDR3 reads CASSDVASNYGYTF. As DNA, the CDR3 is TGTGCCAGCAGCGACGTAGCGAGTAACTATGGCTACACCTTC.

The V gene is TRBV5-1, the J gene TRBJ2-2, with D perhaps given as TRBD1 or TRBD2 (6 bases each). V dropped 0 bases and J dropped 3 bases, with 12 bases sitting between them. CDR1 is SGHRS and CDR2 is YFSETQ in the germline V gene. This CDR3 comprises 16 residues. As DNA, the CDR3 is TGCGCCAGCAGCTTGGAAGGAGGGGGATACACCGGGGAGCTGTTTTTT. This encodes CASSLEGGGYTGELFF. Full variable domain (missing parts from reference TRBV5-1 and TRBJ2-2): KAGVTQTPRYLIKTRGQQVTLSCSPISGHRSVSWYQQTPGQGLQFLFEYFSETQRNKGNFPGRFSGRQFSNSRSEMNVSTLELGDSALYLCASSLEGGGYTGELFFGEGSRLTVL.

The chain combines TRBV28 with TRBJ1-1; D not certain. The CDR3 is 11 amino acids. Germline assignment: CDR1 MDHEN and CDR2 SYDVKM. Trimming left V 6 bases short and J 11 bases short, with 13 bases between. Here the CDR3 reads CASRSLTWAFF. As DNA, the CDR3 is TGTGCCAGCAGGTCCCTGACCTGGGCTTTCTTT. The full variable domain, rest sourced from reference TRBV28 and TRBJ1-1, is DVKVTQSSRYLVKRTGEKVFLECVQDMDHENMFWYRQDPGLGLRLIYFSYDVKMKEKGDIPEGYSVSREKKERFSLILESASTNQTSMYLCASRSLTWAFFGQGTRLTVV.

The V call is TRBV28, the J call TRBJ1-2; no clear D. The CDR3 is made up of 13 amino acids. Germline CDR1 is MDHEN and CDR2 is SYDVKM. The ends were cut back, 6 bases at V and 0 bases at J, with 8 bases in the middle. This CDR3 is CASSVQANYGYTF. Here the CDR3 DNA reads TGTGCCAGCAGCGTTCAAGCTAACTATGGCTACACCTTC.

The chain is built from TRBV6-5 and TRBJ1-2; D unresolved. V was pared by 7 bases and J by 1 base, with 4 bases between. This CDR3 is 11 amino acids long. Germline CDR1 and CDR2: MNHEY and SVGAGI. The CDR3 DNA sequence: TGTGCCAGCAATATTAACTATGGCTACACCTTC. Its protein product is CASNINYGYTF.

The chain recombines TRBV7-3 with TRBJ1-6, with D unclear. Between the trimmed V and J ends, which lost 0 bases and 10 bases, there was a span of 13 bases. The germline V gene has CDR1 SGHTA and CDR2 FQGTGA. The CDR3 length is 15 residues. CDR3 residues: CASSLTGLFSSPLHF. The CDR3 DNA sequence: TGTGCCAGCAGCTTAACGGGCCTCTTCTCCTCACCCCTCCACTTT. Looking up the rest from reference TRBV7-3 and TRBJ1-6 gives the full variable domain: GAGVSQTPSNKVTEKGKYVELRCDPISGHTALYWYRQSLGQGPEFLIYFQGTGAADDSGLPNDRFFAVRPEGSVSTLKIQRTERGDSAVYLCASSLTGLFSSPLHFGNGTRLTVT.

This chain connects TRBV28 to TRBJ2-7; TRBD2 is a possible D gene (6 bases). The CDR3 consists of 15 residues. Trimming shortened V by 7 bases and J by 0 bases, and 16 bases separated the two germline ends. Germline CDR1 and CDR2: MDHEN and SYDVKM. CDR3 region: CASTSGFFDSYEQYF. CDR3 DNA: TGTGCCAGCACCAGCGGGTTTTTTGACTCCTACGAGCAGTACTTC.

The J gene is TRBJ1-3, the V gene TRBV7-2; no reliable D call. The CDR3 loop spans 15 amino acids. The germline V gene encodes CDR1 SGHTA and CDR2 FQGNSA. V lost 5 bases to trimming and J lost 0 bases, with 11 bases between them. The CDR3 here is CASSQDMVSGNTIYF. The CDR3 nucleotides are TGTGCCAGCAGCCAAGATATGGTCTCTGGAAACACCATATATTTT.

This chain connects TRBV7-8 to TRBJ1-2; D possibly corresponds to TRBD1 (6 bases). Germline assignment: CDR1 SGHVS and CDR2 FQNEAQ. The ends were cut back, 1 base at V and 5 bases at J, with 8 bases in the middle. The CDR3 contains 13 residues. The CDR3 bases are TGTGCCAGCAGCTTAGTTACAGGGTATGGCTACACCTTC. Translating it yields CASSLVTGYGYTF.

The V gene is TRBV12-3 or TRBV12-4, the J gene TRBJ1-1; a weak D match, TRBD1 (5 bases). The CDR3 is 13 residues long. V lost 7 bases, J lost 3 bases, and 12 bases lay in between. The CDR3 region has the DNA TGTGCCAGCACCCTGGGGGAGTACACTGAAGCTTTCTTT. It yields the protein CASTLGEYTEAFF.

The chain has TRBV6-5 and TRBJ1-1; D is ambiguous. The germline V and J ends were trimmed by 2 bases and 1 base, with 11 bases remaining between them. The CDR3 is made up of 15 amino acids. CDR1 and CDR2 (germline): MNHEY, SVGAGI. The CDR3 is CASSYREGWNTEAFF. CDR3 sequence (DNA): TGTGCCAGCAGTTACAGGGAGGGCTGGAACACTGAAGCTTTCTTT.

The CDR3 reads CASLRVMGVGTQYF. Written as DNA, the CDR3 is TGTGCCTCCTTGCGGGTAATGGGTGTGGGTACGCAGTATTTT. The chain combines TRBV5-5 with TRBJ2-3, with D perhaps matching TRBD2 (5 bases). Germline lookup yields CDR1 SGHKS and CDR2 YYEKEE (reference sequence). V was trimmed by 10 bases and J by 8 bases, leaving 23 bases between them. The CDR3 loop spans 14 amino acids.

The genes are TRBV15 and TRBJ1-2; no definite D call. This CDR3 is 14 amino acids long. The germline CDR1 and CDR2 sequences are LNHNV and YYDKDF (reference sequence). V gave up 1 base and J gave up 8 bases, with 14 bases separating them. This chain's CDR3 is CATSRGGEEVGYTF. CDR3 DNA sequence: TGTGCCACCAGCAGAGGTGGGGAAGAAGTCGGCTACACCTTC.

The chain joins TRBV28 to TRBJ2-6; a possible D gene is TRBD1 (5 bases). The CDR3 loop spans 15 amino acids. Trimming shortened V by 2 bases and J by 4 bases, and 9 bases separated the two germline ends. Germline values: CDR1 MDHEN, CDR2 SYDVKM. CDR3 residues: CASSLRGRGANVLTF. In DNA, the CDR3 is TGTGCCAGCAGTTTAAGGGGTAGGGGGGCCAACGTCCTGACTTTC.

J is TRBJ1-2 and V is TRBV10-3; D perhaps matches TRBD1 (5 bases). This CDR3 comprises 13 residues. Germline CDR1 ENHRY, CDR2 SYGVKD. V lost 7 bases to trimming and J lost 4 bases, with 13 bases between them. The CDR3 region is CAITELDSYGYTF. The CDR3, as DNA: TGTGCCATCACCGAACTTGACAGCTATGGCTACACCTTC.

The rearrangement uses TRBV7-2 and TRBJ1-2, with D hard to call. CDR3 length: 14 amino acids. Trimming left V 2 bases short and J 0 bases short, with 7 bases between. Germline-derived CDR1 and CDR2 are SGHTA and FQGNSA. This CDR3 reads CASSLSRTNYGYTF. The CDR3 coding sequence is TGTGCCAGCAGCTTATCGAGGACTAACTATGGCTACACCTTC.

V usage is TRBV6-5 and J usage is TRBJ2-7; D gene ambiguous. The germline V gene encodes CDR1 MNHEY and CDR2 SVGAGI. The CDR3 consists of 14 residues. Trimming left V 6 bases short and J 1 base short, with 13 bases between. The CDR3 DNA reads as TGTGCCAGCAGCCTATCGTACAGTTCCTACGAGCAGTACTTC. Amino acid sequence: CASSLSYSSYEQYF.

The chain links TRBV7-2 to TRBJ2-1; 8 bases fit TRBD2. The V and J ends lost 1 base and 7 bases, in that order; junction bases with no gene match: 3. The length of the CDR3 is 14 residues. Germline-derived CDR1 and CDR2 are SGHTA and FQGNSA. The CDR3 DNA sequence: TGTGCCAGCAGCTTAGGGCGGGGGGCTAATGAGCAGTTCTTC. Translation: CASSLGRGANEQFF.

This clone was seen just once. The V gene is TRBV9, the J gene TRBJ2-4; maybe TRBD1 (6 bases). Deletions cut 0 bases from V and 7 bases from J, with 11 bases between. Per the germline V gene, CDR1 is SGDLS and CDR2 is YYNGEE. The CDR3 consists of 14 residues. The chain's CDR3 is CASSVDSQGNIQYF. CDR3 sequence (DNA): TGTGCCAGCAGCGTAGATTCACAGGGTAACATTCAGTACTTC.

The chain links TRBV11-3 to TRBJ2-1; 8 nucleotides line up with TRBD1. Unmatched junction bases numbered 15, after V lost 3 bases and J lost 2 bases. In germline, CDR1 is SGHNT, CDR2 YENEEA. CDR3 length equals 19 residues. The CDR3 here is CASSFMGPGTGPTYNEQFF. The CDR3 nucleotides are TGTGCCAGCAGCTTCATGGGACCAGGGACAGGTCCCACCTACAATGAGCAGTTCTTC.

V gene TRBV19 combines with J gene TRBJ1-5; D gene uncertain. Trimming stripped 0 bases from V and 9 bases from J, with 9 bases between. Looked up from germline, CDR1 is LNHDA and CDR2 is SQIVND (reference sequence). The CDR3 consists of 13 residues. The DNA for the CDR3 is TGTGCCAGTAGTATAGATCGATGGGGGCCCCAGCATTTT. Translating it yields CASSIDRWGPQHF.

The chain is built from TRBV7-2 and TRBJ2-7, with D tentatively TRBD1 (5 bases). There are 15 residues in the CDR3. V was clipped by 2 bases and J by 11 bases, with 22 bases between them. Germline assignment: CDR1 SGHTA and CDR2 FQGNSA. The CDR3 region is CASSLNPQGSSPKYF. CDR3 nucleotide sequence: TGTGCCAGCAGCTTAAACCCGCAGGGTAGTTCCCCGAAGTACTTC. The full variable domain, completed using reference TRBV7-2 and TRBJ2-7, is GAGVSQSPSNKVTEKGKDVELRCDPISGHTALYWYRQSLGQGLEFLIYFQGNSAPDKSGLPSDRFSAERTGGSVSTLTIQRTQQEDSAVYLCASSLNPQGSSPKYFGPGTRLTVT.

The chain carries TRBV7-2 and TRBJ2-3; D is unresolved. The CDR3 is 13 residues long. With 5 bases removed from V and 7 bases from J, the gap between germline ends came to 13 bases. The germline V gene encodes CDR1 SGHTA and CDR2 FQGNSA. In nucleotides, the CDR3 is TGTGCCAGCAGCCCCGAAAAGCGATATACGCAGTATTTT. It translates to CASSPEKRYTQYF.

The CDR3 here is CASSPQGGLGYGYTF. The CDR3 nucleotides read TGTGCCAGCTCACCCCAGGGGGGGCTAGGCTATGGCTACACCTTC. The chain has TRBV18 and TRBJ1-2, with TRBD1 identical over 7 bases. The length of the CDR3 is 15 residues. Germline CDR1 KGHSH, CDR2 LQKENI. After removal of 3 bases from V and 4 bases from J, the junction contained 8 bases not matched to a gene.

The rearrangement links TRBV4-3 to TRBJ2-1; 7 bases fit TRBD2. The germline V gene encodes CDR1 LGHNA and CDR2 YSLEER. With 0 bases clipped from V and 8 bases from J, the junction kept 16 bases outside the gene matches. The CDR3 covers 18 residues. The CDR3 region has the DNA TGCGCCAGCAGCCAAGATTGGGCCGCCGGGCTAGCGGAGGATGAGCAGTTCTTC. It translates to CASSQDWAAGLAEDEQFF.

This chain links TRBV6-5 with TRBJ2-7; the D gene is possibly TRBD2 (6 bases). Trimming stripped 2 bases from V and 1 base from J, with 12 bases between. The germline CDR1 and CDR2 sequences are MNHEY and SVGAGI. The CDR3 length is 15 residues. CDR3 bases: TGTGCCAGCAGTTACCGGGCGGGGAGGTCCTACGAGCAGTACTTC. It yields the protein CASSYRAGRSYEQYF.

This chain uses TRBV27 with TRBJ1-4; unclear D gene. The V end lost 3 bases, the J end lost 3 bases, and 11 bases lay between the germline ends. This CDR3 region has 15 residues. Germline V gene data show CDR1 as MNHEY and CDR2 as SMNVEV (reference sequence). CDR3 sequence (DNA): TGTGCCAGCAGTTTGATGGGGTTATCTAATGAAAAACTGTTTTTT. Its translation: CASSLMGLSNEKLFF.

The gene calls are TRBV7-2 and TRBJ1-6; the D is unclear. Trimming removed 1 base from V and 6 bases from J, with 13 bases in between. The CDR3 is 16 residues long. CDR1 SGHTA and CDR2 FQGNSA come from the germline V gene. CDR3 sequence reads: CASSLDSRLPNSPLHF. In nucleotides, the CDR3 is TGTGCCAGCAGCTTAGACTCCCGTTTACCTAATTCACCCCTCCACTTT.

The V gene is TRBV28, the J gene TRBJ1-4, with D perhaps TRBD1 (5 bases). The CDR3 loop spans 14 amino acids. The germline CDR1 and CDR2 sequences are MDHEN and SYDVKM. The germline V and J ends were trimmed by 2 bases and 8 bases, with 12 bases remaining between them. The CDR3 loop is CASSLVGEGEKLFF. CDR3 nucleotides: TGTGCCAGCAGTTTAGTGGGGGAAGGAGAAAAACTGTTTTTT.